What follows is one TCR beta chain and its context. This clone has just a few counts. This clone's antigen is unknown. No base quality values were provided; no much bigger clone lies one nucleotide off. The immunoSEQ assay, a bias-controlled multiplex PCR with V- and J-specific primers, was used to amplify TCR beta CDR3 regions from genomic DNA. A proprietary barcode and Illumina adapter sequences were added to the CDR3 amplicons in a second PCR step. An Illumina MiSeq instrument was used to sequence the CDR3 libraries. The authors' analysis ran thus. immunoSEQ Analyzer 3.0 was used for export and quality control, with R Bioconductor and Immunarch used for downstream analyses. Only productive rearrangements in the normalized downsampled data set went into calculating the repertoire metrics. Pathologically expanded clonotypes were defined as those larger than 5 templates in the normalized cohort. The Inverse Simpson Index served as the measure of repertoire diversity. The non-normalized data set was used for CMV-specificity analyses so that all clonotypes could be captured. TCRdb carries this immuneACCESS record with in-frame sequences only. Its versions omit some clonotypes, under half of them owing to an unresolved V gene in the studies checked, with the rest unexplained. That table supplies the V and J calls and clone size; D and trimming were determined from the DNA. The sample yields 8,700 or so clones; approximately 85% were counted once. About 30% of the sample is in the top ten clones.

This entry comes from a study of T cell clonotyping in hematopoietic cell transplantation listed by TCRdb under 2021. Notes on the research overall: A total of 135 blood samples were collected in the study from roughly 40 consecutive transplant recipients and their related donors. Recruitment of patients was conducted between late 2015 and 2017, and follow-up was continued until September 2020 or death.

On the study overall, not on this receptor specifically: A decrease in recipient TCR diversity was observed after transplant, and a progressive increase in pathologically expanded clonotypes was seen from day 30 to day 180. The sample size was limited and the cells went unsorted, which meant the CD4 and CD8 repertoire contributions could not be told apart. Inverse Simpson Index values from donors and from recipients before transplant predicted broader TCR repertoire diversity after transplant. Only a small fraction of recipient repertoires overlapped donor repertoires, with over 95% appearing de novo at the given depth.

V is shortened by 0 bases, J by 1 base, and the region joining them spans 6 bases. CDR1 MGHRA and CDR2 YSYEKL were looked up in the germline V gene. From the cysteine up to the phenylalanine, the CDR3 has a length of 14 residues. The CDR3 DNA has 42 bases and is translated from base 1. The meaning of the sample's time point label: 180 days after allo-HCT. Blood from recipients was drawn about 28 days before transplant and again at days 30, 100 and 180 after transplant. Nuclei Lysis Solution was used to extract genomic DNA from fresh or cryopreserved unfractionated peripheral blood mononuclear cells. The sample in question was PBMCs, obtained 180 days after allogeneic stem cell transplant. The chain employs TRBV4-1 and TRBJ1-1; 5 matching bases give a weak D call of TRBD1. The sequence derives from a female patient aged 25-39 years who had an allogeneic stem cell transplant, so the T cells may come from the graft donor. Some clones in this sample may be carry-over from other donors' samples. CDR3 protein: CASSQDQGNTEAFF. The nucleotides are TGCGCCAGCAGCCAAGATCAGGGGAACACTGAAGCTTTCTTT.